The clone carrying this TCR beta chain was observed many times. In germline, CDR1 is ENHRY, CDR2 SYGVKD. CDR3 length: 15 amino acids. V was trimmed by 3 bases and J by 1 base, leaving 12 bases between them. This entry belongs to a study of CD8+ T cells in alopecia areata. About the research overall: Treated patients received oral tofacitinib, 5 to 10 mg twice daily. The drug, tofacitinib, lasted 6 to 18 months, followed by 6 months off drug.

Reverse transcribed after extraction, RNA yielded cDNA as the sequencing template. Libraries were prepared by immunoSEQ multiplex PCR; TCRdb keeps only in-frame clonotypes and omits some of them. The sample lists almost 250,000 clones, less than 80% occurring once. The researchers isolated CD4+ and CD8+ T cells from PBMCs by sorting. This chain joins TRBV10-3 and TRBJ1-1, with D hard to call. The clonotype was recovered from a human donor with alopecia areata. Sequenced material: CD4+ T cells sorted from blood, taken at week 0. Here the CDR3 reads CAISDTLAANTEAFF. Written as DNA, the CDR3 is TGTGCCATCAGTGACACCTTGGCGGCGAACACTGAAGCTTTCTTT.